This TCR beta chain was profiled in a study of STAT5B mutations in CD4+ large granular lymphocyte leukemia. Across the whole study: The CDR3 'QG' motif was associated with a particular HLA allele among healthy donors. Overall study findings and caveats: 8/27 top patient clones versus 2/35 control clones were TRBV06-family.

The CDR3 covers 12 residues. In germline, CDR1 is SEHNR, CDR2 FQNEAQ (reference sequence). The germline V and J ends were trimmed by 1 base and 8 bases, with 8 bases remaining between them. TCRdb's copy holds only in-frame clones and misses some; the assay was immunoSEQ multiplex PCR. This sample has 20,000 to 25,000 clones, with around three quarters found just once. This clone showed up just a few times. What it recognizes is unknown. The chain uses TRBV7-9 and TRBJ1-2, with D unresolved. Sequenced material: CD4+ T cells from blood buffy coats. The receptor was isolated from a human donor in good health. CDR3 in DNA: TGTGCCAGCAGCTTAGATGATCGGGGCTACACCTTC. Protein: CASSLDDRGYTF.